This T cell receptor beta chain was identified during a study of T cell changes during pregnancy in multiple sclerosis. Sequenced by immunoSEQ multiplex PCR; TCRdb stores in-frame clones only, minus some. This sample carries approximately 62,000 clones, roughly 93% of them seen once, and the ten largest clones take under 5%. The CDR3 extends over 14 amino acids. Trimming left V 6 bases short and J 5 bases short, with 14 bases between. The germline CDR1 and CDR2 sequences are MNHEY and SMNVEV (reference sequence). The receptor comes from a female donor with multiple sclerosis, enrolled in a pregnancy study. This rearrangement joins TRBV27 to TRBJ2-1; possible D gene TRBD2, 6 bases. The source was CD8+ T cells from peripheral blood mononuclear cells, collected in the second trimester of pregnancy. The CDR3 region is CASSPGTAHNEQFF. CDR3 DNA: TGTGCCAGCAGCCCCGGGACTGCACACAATGAGCAGTTCTTC.